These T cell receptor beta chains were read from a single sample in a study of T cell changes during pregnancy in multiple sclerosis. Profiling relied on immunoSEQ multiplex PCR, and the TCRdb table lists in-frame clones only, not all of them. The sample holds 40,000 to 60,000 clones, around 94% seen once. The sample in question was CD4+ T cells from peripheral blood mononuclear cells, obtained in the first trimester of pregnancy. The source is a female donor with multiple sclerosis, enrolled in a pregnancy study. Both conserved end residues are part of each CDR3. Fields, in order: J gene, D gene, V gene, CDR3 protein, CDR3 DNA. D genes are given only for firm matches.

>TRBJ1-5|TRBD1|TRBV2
CASSEVAGGSGQPQHF
TGTGCCAGCAGTGAAGTTGCAGGGGGATCGGGTCAGCCCCAGCATTTT
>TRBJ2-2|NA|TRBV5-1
CASSPLTDRANTGELFF
TGCGCCAGCAGCCCATTAACGGACAGAGCGAACACCGGGGAGCTGTTTTTT
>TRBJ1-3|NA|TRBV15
CATSQDSVAGNTIYF
TGTGCCACCAGCCAGGATAGTGTGGCTGGAAACACCATATATTTT
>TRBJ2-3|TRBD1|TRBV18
CASSRRQGAGADTQYF
TGTGCCAGCTCACGCAGACAGGGGGCTGGGGCAGATACGCAGTATTTT
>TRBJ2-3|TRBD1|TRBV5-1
CASSLTGGQDTQYF
TGCGCCAGCAGCTTGACAGGGGGCCAAGATACGCAGTATTTT
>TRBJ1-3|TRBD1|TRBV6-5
CASSRGLSGNTIYF
TGTGCCAGCAGTAGGGGGCTCTCTGGAAACACCATATATTTT
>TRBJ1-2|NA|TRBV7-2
CASSPGRNYGYTF
TGTGCCAGCAGCCCCGGGAGGAACTATGGCTACACCTTC
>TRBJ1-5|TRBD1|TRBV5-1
CASSTGQGGSNQPQHF
TGCGCCAGCAGCACCGGACAGGGGGGGAGCAATCAGCCCCAGCATTTT
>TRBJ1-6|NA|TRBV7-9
CASSLGAGAFNSPLHF
TGTGCCAGCAGCCTGGGGGCAGGGGCCTTTAATTCACCCCTCCACTTT
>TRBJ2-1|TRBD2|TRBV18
CASSPAGGYNEQFF
TGTGCCAGCTCACCAGCGGGGGGCTACAATGAGCAGTTCTTC
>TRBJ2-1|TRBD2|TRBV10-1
CASSGLAGDNEQFF
TGCGCCAGCAGTGGACTAGCGGGGGACAATGAGCAGTTCTTC
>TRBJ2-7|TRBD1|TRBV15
CATSSLTGGHEQYF
TGTGCCACCAGCTCGTTAACAGGGGGACACGAGCAGTACTTC
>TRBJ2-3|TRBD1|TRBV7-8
CASSTRQGPTDTQYF
TGTGCCAGCAGCACCAGACAGGGACCCACAGATACGCAGTATTTT
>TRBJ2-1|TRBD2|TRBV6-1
CASSGIAGGHEQFF
TGTGCCAGCAGTGGGATAGCGGGGGGACATGAGCAGTTCTTC
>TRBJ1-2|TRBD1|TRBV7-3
CASSATDRGYGYTF
TGTGCCAGCAGCGCAACCGACAGGGGCTATGGCTACACCTTC
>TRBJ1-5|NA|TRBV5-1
CASSPGWGRGPNQPQHF
TGCGCCAGCAGCCCCGGATGGGGCAGGGGACCCAATCAGCCCCAGCATTTT
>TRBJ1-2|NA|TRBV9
CASSVGSGDTNYGYTF
TGTGCCAGCAGCGTAGGTAGTGGGGACACCAACTATGGCTACACCTTC
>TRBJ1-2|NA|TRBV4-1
CASSSRRGGDYGYTF
TGCGCCAGCAGCTCACGCCGGGGGGGGGACTATGGCTACACCTTC
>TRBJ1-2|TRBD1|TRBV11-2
CASSRRTGEYGYTF
TGTGCCAGCAGCCGTAGGACAGGGGAGTATGGCTACACCTTC
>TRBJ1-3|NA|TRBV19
CASSTQGGNTIYF
TGTGCCAGTAGTACCCAGGGTGGAAACACCATATATTTT
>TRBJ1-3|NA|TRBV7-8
CASSLVAGVGNTIYF
TGTGCCAGCAGCTTGGTCGCAGGGGTAGGAAACACCATATATTTT
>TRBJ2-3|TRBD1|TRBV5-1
CASSIGQARTDTQYF
TGCGCCAGCAGCATAGGACAGGCCCGCACAGATACGCAGTATTTT
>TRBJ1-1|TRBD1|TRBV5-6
CASSLLISDRGMNTEAFF
TGTGCCAGCAGCTTACTAATTTCGGACAGGGGCATGAACACTGAAGCTTTCTTT